This section outlines one T cell receptor (beta chain) sequence together with its context. Amplification used 60 Vbeta primers and 13 Jbeta primers. Sequencing was performed with immunoSEQ multiplex PCR; in TCRdb, only in-frame clones are kept and a portion is missing. Here the sample spans around 150,000 clones, around 80% being singletons. This sample was included in a study of cytomegalovirus exposure and HLA in healthy donors. V was clipped by 6 bases and J by 3 bases; unmatched bases: 7. CDR1 is SQVTM and CDR2 is ANQGSEA in the germline V gene. The CDR3 sequence is 13 residues long. The specimen sequenced was PBMCs. The TCR comes from a man aged 30-40 years in good health and CMV-seronegative. This chain uses TRBV29-1 with TRBJ1-1, with 7 bases aligning to TRBD1. CDR3: CSVLNQGDTEAFF. The CDR3 coding sequence is TGCAGCGTCCTTAACCAGGGGGACACTGAAGCTTTCTTT.